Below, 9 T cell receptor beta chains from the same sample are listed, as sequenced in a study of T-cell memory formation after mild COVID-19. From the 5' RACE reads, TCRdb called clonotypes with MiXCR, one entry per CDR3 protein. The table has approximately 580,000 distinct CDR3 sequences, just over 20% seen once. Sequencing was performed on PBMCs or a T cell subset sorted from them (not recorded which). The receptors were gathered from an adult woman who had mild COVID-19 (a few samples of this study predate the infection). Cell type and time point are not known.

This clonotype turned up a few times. CDR3 nucleotide sequence: TGCGCCAGCAGCTTGGGGTACTCGGGGGTGGCCCTCAATGAGCAGTTCTTC. Translated, it gives CASSLGYSGVALNEQFF. The rearrangement joins TRBV5-1 to TRBJ2-1; tentatively, D is TRBD2 (6 bases). Germline V gives CDR1 SGHRS, CDR2 YFSETQ. V lost 0 bases and J lost 6, with 19 bases in between. CDR3 length: 17 amino acids.

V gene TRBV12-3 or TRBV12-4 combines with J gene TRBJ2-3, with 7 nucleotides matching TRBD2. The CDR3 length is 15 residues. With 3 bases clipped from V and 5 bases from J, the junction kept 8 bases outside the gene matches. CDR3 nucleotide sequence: TGTGCCAGCAGTTTCTCGGCGGGAGTCGTAGATACGCAGTATTTT. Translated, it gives CASSFSAGVVDTQYF.

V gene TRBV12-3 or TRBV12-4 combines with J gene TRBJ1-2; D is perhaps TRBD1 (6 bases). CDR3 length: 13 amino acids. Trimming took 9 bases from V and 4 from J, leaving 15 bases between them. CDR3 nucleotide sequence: TGTGCCAGTACTGCAGGACAGATCTATGGCTACACCTTC. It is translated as CASTAGQIYGYTF.

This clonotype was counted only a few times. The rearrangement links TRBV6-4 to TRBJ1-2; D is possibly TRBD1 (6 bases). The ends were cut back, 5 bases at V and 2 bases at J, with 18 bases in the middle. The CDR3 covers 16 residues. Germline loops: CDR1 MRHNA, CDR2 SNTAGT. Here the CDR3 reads CASSHMDSRGNYGYTF. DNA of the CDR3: TGTGCCAGCAGTCATATGGACTCCAGGGGAAACTATGGCTACACCTTC.

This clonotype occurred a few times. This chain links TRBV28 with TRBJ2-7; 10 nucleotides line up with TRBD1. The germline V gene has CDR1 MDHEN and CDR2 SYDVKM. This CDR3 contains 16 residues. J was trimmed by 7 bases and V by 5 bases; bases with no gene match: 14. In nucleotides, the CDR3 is TGTGCCAGCAGTCCACTAAGGGACAGGGGTCTTGGGGAGCAGTACTTC. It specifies CASSPLRDRGLGEQYF.

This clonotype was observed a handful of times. This chain's CDR3 is CASSPGTRATEAFF. The CDR3 region has the DNA TGTGCCAGCTCACCAGGGACCCGGGCCACTGAAGCTTTCTTT. This chain uses TRBV18 with TRBJ1-1, with a weak D call TRBD1 (5 bases). With 2 bases removed from V and 4 bases from J, the gap between germline ends came to 11 bases. The V gene's germline CDR1 is KGHSH and CDR2 LQKENI. This CDR3 has 14 amino acids.

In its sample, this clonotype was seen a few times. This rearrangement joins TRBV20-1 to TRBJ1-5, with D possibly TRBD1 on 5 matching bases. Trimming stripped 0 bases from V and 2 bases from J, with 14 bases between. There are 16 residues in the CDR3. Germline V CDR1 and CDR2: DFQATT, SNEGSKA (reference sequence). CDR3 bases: TGCAGTGCTAGAGATTGGAGCACAGGCGGCAATCAGCCCCAGCATTTT. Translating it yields CSARDWSTGGNQPQHF.

The CDR3 is CASSRDSVTNYGYTF. In DNA, the CDR3 is TGTGCCAGCTCACGGGACAGCGTGACTAACTATGGCTACACCTTC. This chain links TRBV18 with TRBJ1-2; 7 nucleotides agree with TRBD1. Germline CDR1 reads KGHSH; CDR2 reads LQKENI. This CDR3 contains 15 residues. The V gene end was trimmed by 4 bases and the J gene end by 0 bases; junction bases not matched to a gene: 5.

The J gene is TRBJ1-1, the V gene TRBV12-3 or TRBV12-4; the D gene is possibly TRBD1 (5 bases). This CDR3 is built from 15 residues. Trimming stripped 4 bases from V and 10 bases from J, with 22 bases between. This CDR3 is CASSSLGQSGKRAFF. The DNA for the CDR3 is TGTGCCAGCAGTTCTCTAGGACAATCAGGGAAACGAGCTTTCTTT.